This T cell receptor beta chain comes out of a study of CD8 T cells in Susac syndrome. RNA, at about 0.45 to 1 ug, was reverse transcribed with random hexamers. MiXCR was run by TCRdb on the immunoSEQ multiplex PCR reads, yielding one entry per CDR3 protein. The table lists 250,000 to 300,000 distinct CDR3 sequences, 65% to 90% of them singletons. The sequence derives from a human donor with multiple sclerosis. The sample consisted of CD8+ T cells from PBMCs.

The CDR3 DNA reads as TGTGCCATCCGCATGATGAACACTGAAGCTTTCTTT. It specifies CAIRMMNTEAFF. V and J are TRBV6-2 or TRBV6-3 and TRBJ1-1; no clear D. The CDR3 covers 12 residues. Between the trimmed V and J ends, which lost 10 bases and 0 bases, there was a span of 9 bases. Germline V gene sequence: CDR1 MNHEY, CDR2 SVGEGT.